The source of this T cell receptor beta chain is a study of T cell responses to AZD1222 COVID-19 vaccine. Study-wide points: Most donors were white British, females outnumbered males, and clonal diversity was possibly underestimated. The repertoires were collected only after the peak T cell response. Close to half of all spike-specific TCRs reportedly target regions of the variants that are unmutated.

Germline CDR1 is LNHNV and CDR2 is YYDKDF (reference sequence). Trimming left V 3 bases short and J 4 bases short, with 13 bases between. The CDR3 has 15 amino acids. This clone was seen a few times. The antigen remains unidentified. Data came from immunoSEQ multiplex PCR; TCRdb stores just in-frame clones and leaves some out. In the table there are roughly 150,000 clones, approximately 85% of which are singletons. The sequence came from an adult in good health. The chain joins TRBV15 to TRBJ1-5; D unclear. Specimen: peripheral blood, collected on day 0 of AZD1222 vaccination. The CDR3 sequence is CATSRVSDGNQPQHF. CDR3 sequence (DNA): TGTGCCACCAGCAGGGTATCTGATGGAAATCAGCCCCAGCATTTT.